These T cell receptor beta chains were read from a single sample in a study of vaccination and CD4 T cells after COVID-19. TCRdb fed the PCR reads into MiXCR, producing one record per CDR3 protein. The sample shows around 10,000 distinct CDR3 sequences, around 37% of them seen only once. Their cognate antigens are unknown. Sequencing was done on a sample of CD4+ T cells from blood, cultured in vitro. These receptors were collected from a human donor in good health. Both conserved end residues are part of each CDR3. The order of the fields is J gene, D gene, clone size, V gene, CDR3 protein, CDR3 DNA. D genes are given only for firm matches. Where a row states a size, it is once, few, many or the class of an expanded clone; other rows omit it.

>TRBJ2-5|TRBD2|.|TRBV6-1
CASSDPLAGRAGETQYF
TGTGCCAGCAGCGACCCCCTAGCGGGGAGGGCCGGGGAGACCCAGTACTTC
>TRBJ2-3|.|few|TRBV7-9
CASSTPRGSTDTQYF
TGTGCCAGCAGCACCCCGCGGGGTAGCACAGATACGCAGTATTTT
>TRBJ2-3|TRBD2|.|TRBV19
CASSKGTSGSTDTQYF
TGTGCCAGTAGTAAAGGGACTAGCGGGAGCACAGATACGCAGTATTTT
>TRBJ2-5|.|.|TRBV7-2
CASSQRAQGPFRGETQYF
TGTGCCAGCAGCCAGAGGGCACAGGGCCCCTTCCGTGGGGAGACCCAGTACTTC
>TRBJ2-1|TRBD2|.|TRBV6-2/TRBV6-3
CASSYSPASGIYNEQFF
TGTGCCAGCAGTTACTCTCCAGCTAGCGGGATTTACAATGAGCAGTTCTTC
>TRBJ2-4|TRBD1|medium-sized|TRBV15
CATSPLGQGASIQYF
TGTGCCACCAGCCCATTAGGACAGGGGGCTAGCATTCAGTACTTC
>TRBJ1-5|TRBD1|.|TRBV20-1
CSASQGGNQPQHF
TGCAGTGCTAGCCAGGGGGGCAATCAGCCCCAGCATTTT
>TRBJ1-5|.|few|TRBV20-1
CSASVDSNQPQHF
TGCAGTGCTTCGGTGGATAGCAATCAGCCCCAGCATTTT
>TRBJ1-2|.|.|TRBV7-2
CASSPSVANYGHTF
TGTGCCAGCAGCCCCTCCGTGGCTAACTATGGCCACACCTTC
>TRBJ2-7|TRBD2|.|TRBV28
CASSPSGGPRGRYF
TGTGCCAGCAGTCCCTCGGGGGGACCTCGGGGCAGATACTTC
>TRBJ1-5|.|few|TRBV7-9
CASSFSNQPQHF
TGTGCCAGCAGCTTTAGCAATCAGCCCCAGCATTTT
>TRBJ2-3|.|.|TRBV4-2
CASSQWGDSDTQYF
TGTGCCAGCAGCCAATGGGGGGACTCAGATACGCAGTATTTT
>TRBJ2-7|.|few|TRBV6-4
CASPSGTYEQYF
TGTGCCAGTCCTTCCGGGACCTACGAGCAGTACTTC
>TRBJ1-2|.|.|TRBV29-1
CSVERPSYTF
TGCAGCGTTGAAAGGCCCAGCTACACCTTC
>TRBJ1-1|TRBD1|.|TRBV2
CAGSRQGAAVAEAFF
TGTGCCGGCAGCCGACAGGGGGCAGCGGTCGCTGAAGCTTTCTTT
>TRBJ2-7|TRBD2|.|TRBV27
CASSSYLAGAPYEQYF
TGTGCCAGCAGTTCCTATCTAGCGGGAGCCCCCTACGAGCAGTACTTC
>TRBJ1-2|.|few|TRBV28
CASSPSDNYGYTF
TGTGCCAGCAGTCCATCCGATAACTATGGCTACACCTTC
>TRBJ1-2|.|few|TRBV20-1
CSANILEYDGYTF
TGCAGTGCTAATATTTTAGAATATGATGGCTACACCTTC
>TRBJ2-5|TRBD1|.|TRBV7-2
CASSLQGAKETQYF
TGTGCCAGCAGCCTGCAGGGGGCGAAAGAGACCCAGTACTTC
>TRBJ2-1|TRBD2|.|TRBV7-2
CASSFRLAGGAYNEQFF
TGTGCCAGCAGCTTTCGACTAGCGGGAGGGGCCTACAATGAGCAGTTCTTC
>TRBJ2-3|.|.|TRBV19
CASSKDRGSEDTQYF
TGTGCCAGTAGTAAGGACAGAGGGTCCGAAGATACGCAGTATTTT
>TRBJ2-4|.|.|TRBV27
CASSLSGKNIQYF
TGTGCCAGCAGTTTATCCGGCAAAAACATTCAGTACTTC
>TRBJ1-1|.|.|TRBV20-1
CSARDPQGRTEAFF
TGCAGTGCTAGAGATCCCCAGGGGAGGACTGAAGCTTTCTTT
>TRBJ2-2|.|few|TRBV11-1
CASSLAGVPGELFF
TGTGCCAGCAGCTTAGCTGGAGTCCCCGGGGAGCTGTTTTTT
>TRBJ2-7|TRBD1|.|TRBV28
CASTGQGHEQYF
TGTGCCAGCACGGGACAGGGTCACGAGCAGTACTTC
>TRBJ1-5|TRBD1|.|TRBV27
CASSPRTGTQPQHF
TGTGCCAGCAGTCCCCGGACAGGGACTCAGCCCCAGCATTTT
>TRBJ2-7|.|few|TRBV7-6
CASSSPDEFYEQYF
TGTGCCAGCAGCTCCCCAGATGAGTTCTACGAGCAGTACTTC
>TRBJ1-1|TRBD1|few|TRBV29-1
CSVTNIIGTGGTEAFF
TGCAGCGTGACGAATATAATAGGGACAGGGGGAACTGAAGCTTTCTTT
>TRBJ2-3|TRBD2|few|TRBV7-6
CASSVSGRDTDTQYF
TGTGCCAGCAGCGTCAGCGGGAGAGACACAGATACGCAGTATTTT
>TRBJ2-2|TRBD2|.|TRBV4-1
CASSYGTTNTGELFF
TGCGCCAGCAGCTACGGGACTACAAACACCGGGGAGCTGTTTTTT
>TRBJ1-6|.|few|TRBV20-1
CSARDPDLRSSYNSPLHF
TGCAGTGCTAGAGATCCCGACTTACGGAGCTCCTATAATTCACCCCTCCACTTT
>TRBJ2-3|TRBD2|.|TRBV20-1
CSARNSGRSTDTQYF
TGCAGTGCTAGAAACAGCGGGAGGAGCACAGATACGCAGTATTTT
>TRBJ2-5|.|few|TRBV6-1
CASGRGYQETQYF
TGTGCCAGCGGGAGGGGGTACCAAGAGACCCAGTACTTC
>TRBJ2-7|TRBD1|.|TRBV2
CASGRDRGTYEQYF
TGTGCCAGCGGGAGGGACAGGGGAACCTACGAGCAGTACTTC
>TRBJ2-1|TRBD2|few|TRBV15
CATSRGGTSGRVGNEQFF
TGTGCCACCAGCAGAGGGGGTACTAGCGGGAGGGTTGGCAATGAGCAGTTCTTC
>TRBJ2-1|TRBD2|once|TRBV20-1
CSARAPIAGGSYNEQFF
TGCAGTGCTAGAGCCCCAATAGCGGGAGGATCCTACAATGAGCAGTTCTTC
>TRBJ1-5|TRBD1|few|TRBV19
CASTRDRVDSNQPQHF
TGTGCCAGTACCCGGGACAGGGTCGACAGCAATCAGCCCCAGCATTTT
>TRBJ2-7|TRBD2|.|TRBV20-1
CSASQAGGGEQYF
TGCAGTGCTAGCCAAGCGGGAGGGGGCGAGCAGTACTTC
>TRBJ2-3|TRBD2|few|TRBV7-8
CASSFSRAGGPADTQYF
TGTGCCAGCAGCTTTTCAAGGGCGGGAGGGCCCGCAGATACGCAGTATTTT
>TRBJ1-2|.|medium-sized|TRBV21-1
CASSKINRSNYGYTF
TGTGCCAGCAGCAAGATAAACAGGAGTAACTATGGCTACACCTTC
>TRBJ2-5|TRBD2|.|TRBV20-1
CSARTSGRALETQYF
TGCAGTGCGCGGACTAGCGGGAGGGCCTTGGAGACCCAGTACTTC
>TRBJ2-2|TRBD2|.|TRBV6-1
CASSGWGGGYTGELFF
TGTGCCAGCAGCGGATGGGGGGGAGGCTACACCGGGGAGCTGTTTTTT
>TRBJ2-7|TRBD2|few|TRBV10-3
CAVGLAGEQYF
TGTGCCGTGGGACTAGCGGGAGAGCAGTACTTC
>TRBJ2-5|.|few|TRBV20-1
CSARRSGGTQETQYF
TGCAGTGCTAGACGGTCTGGGGGGACCCAAGAGACCCAGTACTTC
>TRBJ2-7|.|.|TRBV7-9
CASSSQGLKDEQYF
TGTGCCAGCAGTAGCCAGGGCTTGAAGGACGAGCAGTACTTC
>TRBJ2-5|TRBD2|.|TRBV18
CASSSGRRQETQYF
TGTGCCAGCTCCTCCGGGAGGCGGCAAGAGACCCAGTACTTC
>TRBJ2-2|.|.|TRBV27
CASKTVGRQAGELFF
TGTGCCAGCAAAACGGTGGGGAGGCAGGCCGGGGAGCTGTTTTTT
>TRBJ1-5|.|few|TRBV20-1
CSARIPGRSSNQPQHF
TGCAGTGCTCGAATCCCGGGACGAAGTAGCAATCAGCCCCAGCATTTT
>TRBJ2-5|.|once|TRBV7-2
CASSFGLGEAQYF
TGTGCCAGCAGCTTTGGCCTAGGAGAGGCCCAGTACTTC
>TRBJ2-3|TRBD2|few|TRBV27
CASSLPAGVSTDTQYF
TGTGCCAGCAGTTTACCAGCGGGGGTTAGCACAGATACGCAGTATTTT
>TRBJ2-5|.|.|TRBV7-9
CASSPQEYQETQYF
TGTGCCAGCAGCCCGCAGGAGTACCAAGAGACCCAGTACTTC
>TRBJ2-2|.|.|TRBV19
CASKFPRSTGELFF
TGTGCCAGTAAGTTTCCGAGGAGCACCGGGGAGCTGTTTTTT